A single sample is the source of the 5 T cell receptor beta chains below, sequenced in a study of T cells in Graves' hyperthyroidism and ophthalmopathy. Using RNA transcripts as the source, TCR beta CDR3 regions were amplified. The HTBI set primed first-round TCR CDR3 RT-PCR. From the multiplex PCR reads, TCRdb called clonotypes with MiXCR, one entry per CDR3 protein. The sample yields 450,000 to 700,000 distinct CDR3 sequences, roughly 46% seen once. Sequenced sample: peripheral blood or thyroid tissue (not recorded which). These receptors came from an adult woman with Graves' disease, either hyperthyroidism or ophthalmopathy (not recorded which).

This clonotype was seen at least ten times. This chain connects TRBV12-3 or TRBV12-4 to TRBJ2-6; 9 bases fit TRBD2. The length of the CDR3 is 16 residues. J was trimmed by 3 bases and V by 4 bases; bases with no gene match: 4. The CDR3 coding sequence is TGTGCCAGCAGTTCCAGCGGGAGGAGTGGGGCCAACGTCCTGACTTTC. Its translation is CASSSSGRSGANVLTF.

This clonotype was recorded at least ten times. Here the CDR3 DNA reads TGCGCCAGCAGCTTGGAGGCCCACACTGAAGCTTTCTTT. This codes for CASSLEAHTEAFF. The rearrangement links TRBV5-1 to TRBJ1-1; no clear D. V was shortened by 0 bases and J by 3 bases, with 6 bases between the two germline ends. The CDR3 has 13 residues. CDR1 is SGHRS, CDR2 YFSETQ, per germline.

This clonotype was counted many times. CDR3 DNA sequence: TGTGCCAGCAGCTTAGGAGAACCAGCTCGAGAGCAGTACTTC. Its translation is CASSLGEPAREQYF. The chain recombines TRBV7-2 with TRBJ2-7, with D uncertain. Per germline, CDR1 SGHTA and CDR2 FQGNSA. The CDR3 has 14 amino acids. Trimming took 1 base from V and 7 from J, leaving 14 bases between them.

Note on this clonotype: The junction shows a germline mismatch at one end, possibly a read error. The chain has TRBV7-8 and TRBJ1-4; possible D gene TRBD1, 5 bases. Germline V gene sequence: CDR1 SGHVS, CDR2 FQNEAQ. The CDR3 has 13 amino acids. CDR3 DNA sequence: TGTGTCAGCAGGGCGGAAACTAATGAAAAACTGTTTTTT. It specifies CVSRAETNEKLFF. The full variable domain, in which reference TRBV7-8 and TRBJ1-4 provide the parts outside the CDR3, is GAGVSQSPRYKVAKRGQDVALRCDPISGHVSLFWYQQALGQGPEFLTYFQNEAQLDKSGLPSDRFFAERPEGSVSTLKIQRTQQEDSAVYLCVSRAETNEKLFFGSGTQLSVL.

The sample holds a few counts of this clonotype. The gene calls are TRBV7-2 and TRBJ2-5, with TRBD2 identical over 7 bases. The germline CDR1 and CDR2 sequences are SGHTA and FQGNSA. Trimming at V came to 1 base and at J to 8 bases, leaving 7 bases not matched to a gene. This CDR3 is built from 14 residues. The chain's CDR3 is CASSLGAGEATQYF. The CDR3 nucleotides read TGTGCCAGCAGCTTAGGTGCGGGAGAGGCTACCCAGTACTTC.